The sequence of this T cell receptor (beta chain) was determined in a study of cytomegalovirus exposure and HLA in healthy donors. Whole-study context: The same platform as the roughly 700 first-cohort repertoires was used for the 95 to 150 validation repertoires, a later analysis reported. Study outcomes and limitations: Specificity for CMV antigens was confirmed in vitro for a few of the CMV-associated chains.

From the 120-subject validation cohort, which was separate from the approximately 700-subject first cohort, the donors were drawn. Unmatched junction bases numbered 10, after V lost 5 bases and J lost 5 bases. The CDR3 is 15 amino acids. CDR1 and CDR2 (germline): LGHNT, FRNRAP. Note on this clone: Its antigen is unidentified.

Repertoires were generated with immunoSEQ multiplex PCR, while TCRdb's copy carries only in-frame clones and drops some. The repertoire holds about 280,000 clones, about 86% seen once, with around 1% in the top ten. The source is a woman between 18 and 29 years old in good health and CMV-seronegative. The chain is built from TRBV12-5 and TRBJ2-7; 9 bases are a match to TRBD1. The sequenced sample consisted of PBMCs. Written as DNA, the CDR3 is TGTGCTAGTGGTCCCCCCGGGGACAGGGTCCACGAGCAGTACTTC. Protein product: CASGPPGDRVHEQYF.